This T cell receptor beta chain stems from a study of siplizumab effects on memory and regulatory T cells. The germline gives CDR1 MDHEN, CDR2 SYDVKM. V was clipped by 5 bases and J by 10 bases; unmatched bases: 19. This CDR3 is 16 amino acids long. About this clone itself: Its antigen is unknown.

Study findings and constraints: No naive or memory phenotype could be assigned to roughly 75-95% of proliferating clones.

Generated by immunoSEQ multiplex PCR, the TCRdb table keeps only in-frame clones and is missing some. This repertoire shows around 110,000 clones, approximately 94% found once; its top ten account for roughly 1.5%. This sequence joins TRBV28 and TRBJ1-1, with TRBD1 matching 7 bases. Sequences were obtained from non-Treg CD4+ T cells sorted from blood. The receptor comes from a human donor in good health. This CDR3 is CASSPRTGLPKFGAFF. CDR3 coding DNA: TGTGCCAGCAGTCCTAGGACAGGCTTACCTAAATTTGGAGCTTTCTTT.